The clone carrying this TCR beta chain was seen more than once but under ten times. This record comes from a study of blood T cell repertoires in COVID-19. Study as a whole: In each case, the material was cDNA or gDNA derived from T cells, B-cell-depleted T cells, or PBMCs.

Under the authors' procedure: Amplifying reference gene primers gave estimates of nucleated cell counts. TCRdb keeps only in-frame clones here, not all; method: immunoSEQ multiplex PCR. That table is the source of V, J and clone size, and D and trimming were worked out from the DNA. The sample records about 120,000 clones, 80% to 90% being singletons. Germline loops: CDR1 SEHNR, CDR2 FQNEAQ (reference sequence). This CDR3 is 15 amino acids long. V gave up 2 bases and J gave up 5 bases, with 15 bases separating them. Sequences were obtained from peripheral blood. The rearrangement links TRBV7-9 to TRBJ1-2; maybe TRBD1 (6 bases). The TCR originated in a woman in her 70s with acute or convalescent COVID-19. The CDR3 loop reads CASSLTDLGGYGYTF. The CDR3, as DNA: TGTGCCAGCAGCTTAACCGACCTAGGGGGTTATGGCTACACCTTC.